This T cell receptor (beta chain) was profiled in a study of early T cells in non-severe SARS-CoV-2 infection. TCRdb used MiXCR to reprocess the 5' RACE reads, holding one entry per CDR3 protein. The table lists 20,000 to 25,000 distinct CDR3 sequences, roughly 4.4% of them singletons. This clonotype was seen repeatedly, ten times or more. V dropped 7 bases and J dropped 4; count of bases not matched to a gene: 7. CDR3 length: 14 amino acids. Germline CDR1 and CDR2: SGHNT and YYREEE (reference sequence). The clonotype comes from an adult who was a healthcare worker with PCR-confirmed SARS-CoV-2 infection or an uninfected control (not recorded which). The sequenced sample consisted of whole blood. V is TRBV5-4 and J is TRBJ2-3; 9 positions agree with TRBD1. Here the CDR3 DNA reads TGTGCCAGCTCCCGGGACAGGGTGTCAGATACGCAGTATTTT. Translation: CASSRDRVSDTQYF.